These 9 T cell receptor beta chains came from one sample sequenced in a study of CD8+ T cells in alopecia areata. Extracted RNA was reverse transcribed into cDNA, the sequencing template. This table comes from immunoSEQ multiplex PCR, and its TCRdb copy is limited to in-frame clones, with some not included. The sample shows 140,000 to 150,000 clones, around 47% of them seen only once. Sequencing used CD4+ T cells sorted from blood. The receptors were gathered from a human donor with alopecia areata.

This chain links TRBV29-1 with TRBJ2-7, with a possible D match to TRBD1 (6 bases). This CDR3 comprises 14 residues. V lost 7 bases and J 2 bases, leaving 18 bases between the germline ends. Germline loops: CDR1 SQVTM, CDR2 ANQGSEA. The CDR3 protein is CSAGTRDKTYEQYF. CDR3 DNA: TGCAGCGCCGGTACTCGGGACAAAACCTACGAGCAGTACTTC.

J is TRBJ2-1 and V is TRBV9; 9 nucleotides match TRBD1. In germline, CDR1 is SGDLS, CDR2 YYNGEE. CDR3 length: 17 residues. Losses at the gene ends were 4 bases for V and 0 bases for J; bases not matched to a gene: 8. CDR3 sequence: CASSTDRGTSSYNEQFF. CDR3 sequence (DNA): TGTGCCAGCAGCACCGACAGGGGGACAAGCTCCTACAATGAGCAGTTCTTC.

There are a few counts of this clone. V and J are TRBV29-1 and TRBJ1-2, with a tentative D call TRBD1 (5 bases). The V gene lost 4 bases and the J gene lost 6 bases, with 12 bases spanning the gap. The CDR3 is 12 residues long. CDR1 SQVTM and CDR2 ANQGSEA come from the germline V gene. CDR3 nucleotides: TGCAGCGTTGCAGGGATCGGTGATGGCTACACCTTC. It is translated as CSVAGIGDGYTF.

V gene TRBV29-1 combines with J gene TRBJ1-5; 8 nucleotides match TRBD1. Per germline, CDR1 SQVTM and CDR2 ANQGSEA. CDR3 size: 14 residues. V was clipped by 4 bases and J by 6 bases; unmatched bases: 8. This CDR3 is CSVGDPGGLQPQHF. CDR3 nucleotide sequence: TGCAGCGTTGGGGACCCAGGGGGCCTTCAGCCCCAGCATTTT.

This clone was seen a handful of times. This chain uses TRBV14 with TRBJ2-5, with 12 bases identical to TRBD2. The germline V gene has CDR1 SGHDN and CDR2 FVKESK. The V and J ends lost 3 bases and 4 bases, in that order; junction bases with no gene match: 6. The CDR3 totals 16 residues. The CDR3 here is CASSHRLAGEGETQYF. The CDR3 nucleotides read TGTGCCAGCAGCCATAGACTAGCGGGAGAAGGAGAGACCCAGTACTTC.

This clone has a handful of counts. CDR3 bases: TGCAGCGTTGTCGTAGCTAGCGGGATCGGTGAGCAGTTCTTC. It is translated as CSVVVASGIGEQFF. The chain combines TRBV29-1 with TRBJ2-1, with TRBD2 matching 9 bases. This CDR3 is 14 amino acids long. Trimming at V came to 4 bases and at J to 9 bases, leaving 10 bases not matched to a gene. Germline V gene lookup returns CDR1 SQVTM and CDR2 ANQGSEA.

CDR3 DNA: TGCAGCGACGGGGACAGAACAGATACGCAGTATTTT. It encodes CSDGDRTDTQYF. This chain connects TRBV29-1 to TRBJ2-3; 7 nucleotides align to TRBD1. This CDR3 comprises 12 residues. The V gene end was trimmed by 7 bases and the J gene end by 3 bases; junction bases not matched to a gene: 4. Germline V gene sequence: CDR1 SQVTM, CDR2 ANQGSEA.

The rearrangement joins TRBV30 to TRBJ2-5; 13 bases agree with TRBD2. Germline trimming cut 3 bases from V and 7 bases from J; bases unmatched to any gene: 5. Germline assignment: CDR1 GTSNPN and CDR2 SVGIG (reference sequence). This CDR3 is 14 amino acids long. CDR3 coding DNA: TGTGCCTGGAGACTAGCGGGAGGGGAGGGGACCCAGTACTTC. This sequence encodes CAWRLAGGEGTQYF.

This clone was observed a handful of times. V and J are TRBV15 and TRBJ2-5; the D call may be TRBD1 or TRBD2 (5 bases each). CDR1 and CDR2 from the germline V gene are LNHNV and YYDKDF (reference sequence). Trimming cost V 4 bases and J 2 bases, with 26 bases left between them. The CDR3 contains 19 residues. This CDR3 reads CATSKPRTWMGRRQETQYF. DNA of the CDR3: TGTGCCACCAGCAAACCTAGGACGTGGATGGGGCGGAGGCAAGAGACCCAGTACTTC. The full variable domain, rest sourced from reference TRBV15 and TRBJ2-5, is DAMVIQNPRYQVTQFGKPVTLSCSQTLNHNVMYWYQQKSSQAPKLLFHYYDKDFNNEADTPDNFQSRRPNTSFCFLDIRSPGLGDTAMYLCATSKPRTWMGRRQETQYFGPGTRLLVL.